Sequencing of this TCR beta chain was carried out in a study of cytomegalovirus exposure and HLA in healthy donors. Study-wide background: Ancestry clustering placed about 80% of several hundred genotyped donors in the Caucasian-associated cluster.

Worth noting for this clone: What it recognizes is unknown.

In the PCR, 60 Vbeta and 13 Jbeta primers were used. As handled by the study authors: Later work found 65 million to 100 million unique TCR beta chains, with 10 million to 14 million shared. Produced via immunoSEQ multiplex PCR; TCRdb's table is partial and in-frame only. The V and J calls and clone size are taken from that table; D and trimming were inferred from the DNA. The repertoire table contains over 100,000 clones. The length of the CDR3 is 13 residues. The J segment lost 5 bases and the V segment lost 5 bases, leaving 3 bases of the junction unmatched. From germline, CDR1 is MNHEY and CDR2 SVGAGI. General observations from the study: Later work associated 16,951 TCR beta sequences with HLA alleles at 0.05 false discovery rate. The authors judged a highly shared variant cluster likely a sequencing artifact.

V gene TRBV6-5 combines with J gene TRBJ2-7; 10 nucleotides agree with TRBD2. Sequencing was carried out using PBMCs. The sequence came from a woman aged 40 to 50 in good health and CMV-seropositive. The CDR3 nucleotides read TGTGCCAGCAGTACGGGACTAGCGCACGAGCAGTACTTC. Residues: CASSTGLAHEQYF.